This T cell receptor (beta chain) was documented in a study of Ad26.COV2.S vaccination and SARS-CoV-2 variants. TCRdb keeps only in-frame clones here, not all; method: immunoSEQ multiplex PCR. The data hold about 87,000 clones, with more than 70% observed a single time. A remark on this clone: Its specificity is unknown.

Points from the study as a whole: Placebo recipients had lower spike-specific TCR breadth than vaccine recipients. Across vaccine and placebo recipients, the breadth of non-spike TCRs was similar.

With 2 bases removed from V and 9 bases from J, the gap between germline ends came to 5 bases. The CDR3 sequence is 11 residues long. Sequencing used peripheral blood, obtained after recovery from COVID-19. The origin of this receptor is a human donor who had recovered from COVID-19. The V call is TRBV12-3 or TRBV12-4, the J call TRBJ2-1; D ambiguous. The CDR3 DNA reads TGTGCCAGCAGTTTACTAAGTGAGCAGTTCTTC. Encoded protein: CASSLLSEQFF.